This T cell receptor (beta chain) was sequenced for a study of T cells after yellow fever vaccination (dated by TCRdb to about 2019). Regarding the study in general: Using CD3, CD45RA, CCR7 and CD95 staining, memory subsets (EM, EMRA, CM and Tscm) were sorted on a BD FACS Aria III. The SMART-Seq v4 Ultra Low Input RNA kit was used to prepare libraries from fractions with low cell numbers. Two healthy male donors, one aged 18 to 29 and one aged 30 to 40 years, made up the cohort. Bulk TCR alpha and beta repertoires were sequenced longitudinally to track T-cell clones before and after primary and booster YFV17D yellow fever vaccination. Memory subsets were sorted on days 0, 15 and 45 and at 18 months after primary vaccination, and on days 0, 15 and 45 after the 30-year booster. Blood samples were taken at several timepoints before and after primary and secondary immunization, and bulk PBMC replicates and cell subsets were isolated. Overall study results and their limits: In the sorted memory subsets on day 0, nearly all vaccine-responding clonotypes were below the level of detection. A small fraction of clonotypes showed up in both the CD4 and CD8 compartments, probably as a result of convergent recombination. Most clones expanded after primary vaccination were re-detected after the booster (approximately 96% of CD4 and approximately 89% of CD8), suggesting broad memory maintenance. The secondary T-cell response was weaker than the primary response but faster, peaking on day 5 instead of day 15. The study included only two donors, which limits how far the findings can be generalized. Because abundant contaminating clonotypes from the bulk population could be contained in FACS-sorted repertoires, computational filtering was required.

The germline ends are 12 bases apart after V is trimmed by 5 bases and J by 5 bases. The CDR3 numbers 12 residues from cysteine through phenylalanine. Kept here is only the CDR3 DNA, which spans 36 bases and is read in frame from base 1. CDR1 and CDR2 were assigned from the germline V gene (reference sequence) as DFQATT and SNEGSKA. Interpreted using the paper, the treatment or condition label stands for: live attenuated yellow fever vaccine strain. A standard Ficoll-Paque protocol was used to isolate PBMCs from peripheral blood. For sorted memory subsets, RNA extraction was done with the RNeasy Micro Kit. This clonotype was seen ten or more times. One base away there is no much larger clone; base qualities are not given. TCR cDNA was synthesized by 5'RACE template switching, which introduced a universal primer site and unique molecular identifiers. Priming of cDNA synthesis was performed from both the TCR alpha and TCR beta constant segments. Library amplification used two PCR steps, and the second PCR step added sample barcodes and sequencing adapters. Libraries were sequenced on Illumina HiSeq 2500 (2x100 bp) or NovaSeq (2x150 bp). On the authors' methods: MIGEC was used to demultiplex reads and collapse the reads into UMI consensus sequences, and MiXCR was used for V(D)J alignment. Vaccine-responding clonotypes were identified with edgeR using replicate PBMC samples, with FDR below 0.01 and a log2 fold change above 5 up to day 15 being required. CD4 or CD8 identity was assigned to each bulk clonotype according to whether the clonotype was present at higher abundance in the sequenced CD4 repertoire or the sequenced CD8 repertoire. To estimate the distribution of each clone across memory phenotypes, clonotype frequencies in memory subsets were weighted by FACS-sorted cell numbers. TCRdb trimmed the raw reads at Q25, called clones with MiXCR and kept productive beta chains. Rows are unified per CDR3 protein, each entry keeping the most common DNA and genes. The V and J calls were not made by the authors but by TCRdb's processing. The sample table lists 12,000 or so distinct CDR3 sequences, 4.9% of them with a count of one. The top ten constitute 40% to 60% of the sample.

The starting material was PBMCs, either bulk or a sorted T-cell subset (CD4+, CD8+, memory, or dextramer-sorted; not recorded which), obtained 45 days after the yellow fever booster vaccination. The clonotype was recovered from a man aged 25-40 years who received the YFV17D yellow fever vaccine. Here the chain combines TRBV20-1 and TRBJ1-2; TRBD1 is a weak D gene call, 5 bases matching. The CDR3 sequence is CSALGRPYGYTF. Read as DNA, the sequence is TGCAGTGCTTTGGGACGGCCATATGGCTACACCTTC.